This is a list of T cell receptor beta chains from one sample in a study of cytomegalovirus exposure and HLA in healthy donors. Only in-frame clones appear in the TCRdb table, and some are missing; sequencing was by immunoSEQ multiplex PCR. The table lists more than 95,000 clones, about 96% of them singletons. Sequenced: PBMCs. These receptor sequences come from a man younger than 30 in good health and CMV-seronegative. CDR3s include the opening cysteine and the closing phenylalanine or tryptophan. Fields, in order: D gene, V gene, J gene, clone size, CDR3 DNA, CDR3 protein. The D gene is left open where the match is weak. Not every row has a clone size; where given, it reads once, few, many or a size class.

>-|TRBV9|TRBJ1-3|-
TGTGCCAGCAGCGGAGATGCGGGAATCTCTGGAAACACCATATATTTT
CASSGDAGISGNTIYF
>-|TRBV10-3|TRBJ2-7|-
TGTGCCACCCGGACAGCTACCTACGAGCAGTACTTC
CATRTATYEQYF
>TRBD2|TRBV14|TRBJ2-5|-
TGTGCCAGCAGCCAAGAGGGCCTAGCGGGAGTTTCGGGTGCAAGAGAGACCCAGTACTTC
CASSQEGLAGVSGARETQYF
>TRBD1|TRBV5-1|TRBJ1-5|-
TGCGCCAGCGCCCAGACAGGGGGCGGTCAGCCCCAGCATTTT
CASAQTGGGQPQHF
>TRBD1|TRBV27|TRBJ1-4|-
TGTGCCAGCAGTCCCCGGGACAGGGCCGGTGTGGAAAAACTGTTTTTT
CASSPRDRAGVEKLFF
>-|TRBV27|TRBJ2-1|-
TGTGCCAGCAGTCTCAGGGGAAATGAGCAGTTCTTC
CASSLRGNEQFF
>-|TRBV29-1|TRBJ2-7|-
TGCAGCGTTGAAGGGCCAGCGTTGAACTACGAGCAGTACTTC
CSVEGPALNYEQYF
>-|TRBV6-5|TRBJ1-1|-
TGTGCCAGCAGTTCTACTCCGACAGCAAACACTGAAGCTTTCTTT
CASSSTPTANTEAFF
>TRBD2|TRBV27|TRBJ2-1|-
TGTGCCAGCAGTTTCGGACTAGCTTACAATGAGCAGTTCTTC
CASSFGLAYNEQFF
>-|TRBV27|TRBJ1-2|-
TGTGCCAGCAGTTTATTGGCTTCGGGGGGGGACAAAAATGGCTACACCTTC
CASSLLASGGDKNGYTF
>-|TRBV6-1|TRBJ2-7|few
TGTGCCAGCAGGAGCACAGGGGACTGGGAGCAGTACTTC
CASRSTGDWEQYF
>TRBD1|TRBV27|TRBJ1-5|-
TGTGCCAGCAGTTTGGGACAGGGAGGCAATCAGCCCCAGCATTTT
CASSLGQGGNQPQHF
>TRBD2|TRBV5-1|TRBJ2-3|-
TGCGCCAGCAGCCTAGGACTAGCGGGAGATCCTAGCACAGATACGCAGTATTTT
CASSLGLAGDPSTDTQYF
>TRBD1|TRBV2|TRBJ2-3|-
TGTGCCAGCAGTCAAGCACGAACAGGGGCGAAAATGGATACGCAGTATTTT
CASSQARTGAKMDTQYF
>TRBD1|TRBV27|TRBJ2-2|-
TGTGCCAGCAGCCAGCCGGGACAGCGTGGGATCGGGGAGCTGTTTTTT
CASSQPGQRGIGELFF
>TRBD1|TRBV4-1|TRBJ2-4|-
TGCGCCAGCAGCCAAGATCAGGGACAGGGGATCAAAAACATTCAGTACTTC
CASSQDQGQGIKNIQYF
>-|TRBV9|TRBJ2-1|-
TGTGCCAGCAGCAAGGGGGTCAACAATGAGCAGTTCTTC
CASSKGVNNEQFF
>-|TRBV6-5|TRBJ1-2|-
TGTGCCAGCAGTCCTTTTAGGGGTGGCTACACCTTC
CASSPFRGGYTF
>TRBD2|TRBV6-5|TRBJ2-1|once
TGTGCCAGCAGTTCACTAGCGGGAGGGGATGAGCAGTTCTTC
CASSSLAGGDEQFF
>-|TRBV5-1|TRBJ2-1|-
TGCGCCAGCATGGGCGGGGACTCCTACAATGAGCAGTTCTTC
CASMGGDSYNEQFF
>TRBD2|TRBV15|TRBJ2-1|-
TGTGCCACCAGCGCCCGGACTAGCGGTTACAATGAGCAGTTCTTC
CATSARTSGYNEQFF
>-|TRBV9|TRBJ2-3|-
TGTGCCAGCAGCGTCTATGGTTCAACAGATACGCAGTATTTT
CASSVYGSTDTQYF
>TRBD1|TRBV30|TRBJ1-2|-
TGTGCCTGGAGGGGACAGGGACAAGGTGGCTACACCTTC
CAWRGQGQGGYTF
>TRBD2|TRBV27|TRBJ2-7|-
TGTGCCAGCAGCCTAGCGGGGCTCTCCTACGAGCAGTACTTC
CASSLAGLSYEQYF
>TRBD1|TRBV9|TRBJ2-7|-
TGTGCCAGCAGCGTAGGGACAGGCAGCTCCTACGAGCAGTACTTC
CASSVGTGSSYEQYF
>TRBD1|TRBV28|TRBJ1-1|-
TGTGCCAGCAGTTTAGCGGGACAGTTGAACACTGAAGCTTTCTTT
CASSLAGQLNTEAFF
>-|TRBV23-1|TRBJ2-7|-
TGCGCCAGCAGTCAATCGGGGAAAGACAGGTTTTCCGAGCAGTACTTC
CASSQSGKDRFSEQYF
>-|TRBV4-1|TRBJ1-2|-
TGCGCCAGCAGCCCAGAGGGGAGGCGGGACTATGGCTACACCTTC
CASSPEGRRDYGYTF
>-|TRBV7-2|TRBJ1-1|-
TGTGCCAGCAGCCCTTCAGTCCCGAACACTGAAGCTTTCTTT
CASSPSVPNTEAFF
>TRBD2|TRBV2|TRBJ2-5|once
TGTGCCAGCAGTGATGTGGGGCTAGCGGGAGAAAAGGGAGAGACCCAGTACTTC
CASSDVGLAGEKGETQYF
>-|TRBV14|TRBJ1-2|-
TGTGCCAGCAGCCAAGATCTAGGGGTTCGTTATGGCTACACCTTC
CASSQDLGVRYGYTF
>TRBD2|TRBV7-9|TRBJ2-1|-
TGTGCCAGCAGCTTTGTGCTAGCGGAATACAATGAGCAGTTCTTC
CASSFVLAEYNEQFF
>-|TRBV5-4|TRBJ1-3|-
TGTGCCAGCAGCTGGGGGGGGGCTGGAAACACCATATATTTT
CASSWGGAGNTIYF
>-|TRBV2|TRBJ1-5|-
TGTGCCAGCAGTGGGGAGGGTCAGCCCCAGCATTTT
CASSGEGQPQHF
>-|TRBV7-2|TRBJ1-4|-
TGTGCCAGCAGCTTAGTCCTGGGGGGGTTAGGAACTAATGAAAAACTGTTTTTT
CASSLVLGGLGTNEKLFF
>-|TRBV29-1|TRBJ2-7|-
TGCAGCGTTGAAAGGACAGAGGATTACGAGCAGTACTTC
CSVERTEDYEQYF
>-|TRBV28|TRBJ2-7|-
TGTGCCAGCAGTACCGGACAGCCAATCTCCTACGAGCAGTACTTC
CASSTGQPISYEQYF
>TRBD2|TRBV11-2|TRBJ2-7|once
TGTGCCAGCAGCTTAGGCGGGAGCGAGCAGTACTTC
CASSLGGSEQYF
>-|TRBV27|TRBJ2-7|-
TGTGCCAGCAGTTTATCTCCCCAGGGTTTCGCCTACGAGCAGTACTTC
CASSLSPQGFAYEQYF
>TRBD1|TRBV27|TRBJ2-1|-
TGTGCCAGCAGCCTCCGGACAGGGAGGCCAAACAATGAGCAGTTCTTC
CASSLRTGRPNNEQFF
>-|TRBV28|TRBJ1-1|-
TGTGCCAGCAGTTTATCTCACACTGAAGCTTTCTTT
CASSLSHTEAFF